The TCR beta chain under discussion was sequenced for a study of lymphopenia after photon versus proton radiotherapy. V lost 6 bases, J lost 2 bases, and 17 bases lay in between. Germline V gene sequence: CDR1 MNHEY, CDR2 SVGAGI. The CDR3 totals 15 residues. Generated by immunoSEQ multiplex PCR, the TCRdb table keeps only in-frame clones and is missing some. The repertoire holds about 68,000 clones, roughly 88% seen once, with less than 3.5% in the top ten. This rearrangement joins TRBV6-5 to TRBJ2-7; D is uncertain. The receptor's source is a woman between 65 and 79 years old with pancreatic cancer. The sample in question was peripheral blood, obtained from a patient treated with photon-based radiotherapy. CDR3 amino acids: CASSRGGAVPYEQYF. CDR3 in DNA: TGTGCCAGCAGCCGCGGCGGCGCGGTTCCCTACGAGCAGTACTTC.